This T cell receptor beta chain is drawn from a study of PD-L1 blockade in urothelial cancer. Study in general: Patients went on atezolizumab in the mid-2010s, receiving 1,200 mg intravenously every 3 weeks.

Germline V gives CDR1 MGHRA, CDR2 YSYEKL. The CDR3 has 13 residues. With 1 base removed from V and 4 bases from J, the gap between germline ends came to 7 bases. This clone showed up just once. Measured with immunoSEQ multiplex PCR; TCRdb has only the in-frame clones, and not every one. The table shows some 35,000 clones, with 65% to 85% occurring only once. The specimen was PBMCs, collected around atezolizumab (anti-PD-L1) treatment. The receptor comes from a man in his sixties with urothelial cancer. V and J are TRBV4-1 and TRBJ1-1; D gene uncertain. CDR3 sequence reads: CASSQVSFTEAFF. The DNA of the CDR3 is TGCGCCAGCAGCCAAGTCTCTTTCACTGAAGCTTTCTTT.